The 3 T cell receptor beta chains below all came from one sample that was sequenced in a study of blood T cells in healthy people across ages. A second about 7 to 12 cycle PCR used barcoded and J-beta primers. TCRdb independently ran MiXCR on the 5' RACE reads; one entry per CDR3 protein. Of approximately 600,000 distinct CDR3 sequences listed, 58% are singletons. The sample taken for sequencing was blood. Receptors were obtained from a man aged 55 to 70 in good health.

The CDR3 nucleotides are TGCGCCAGCAGCTTGCGCTCTAGCGGGGGCAACTACGAGCAGTACTTC. Amino acids: CASSLRSSGGNYEQYF. The chain joins TRBV5-1 to TRBJ2-7; TRBD2 matches at 10 bases. The CDR3 is 16 amino acids. The V gene's germline CDR1 is SGHRS and CDR2 YFSETQ. Trimming took 1 base from V and 3 from J; bases not matched to a gene: 7.

The chain combines TRBV7-2 with TRBJ2-1, with TRBD1 as a possible D gene (6 bases). V lost 2 bases and J lost 10, with 12 bases in between. Germline V lookup: CDR1 SGHTA, CDR2 FQGNSA. This CDR3 has 13 residues. CDR3 sequence reads: CASSLTDRTEQFF. CDR3 DNA: TGTGCCAGCAGCTTAACCGACAGGACCGAGCAGTTCTTC.

V is TRBV20-1 and J is TRBJ2-3, with D uncertain. Germline assignment: CDR1 DFQATT and CDR2 SNEGSKA (reference sequence). The V gene lost 1 base and the J gene lost 5 bases, with 7 bases spanning the gap. This CDR3 region has 12 residues. CDR3 amino acids: CSARGQVDTQYF. The CDR3 DNA follows: TGCAGTGCTAGAGGCCAAGTAGATACGCAGTATTTT.